The 32 T cell receptor beta chains given below trace back to one sample, sequenced in a study of blood T cell repertoires in COVID-19. Assay: immunoSEQ multiplex PCR; the TCRdb copy retains only in-frame clones and omits some. The data show 150,000 or so clones, about 89% seen once. The specimen sequenced was peripheral blood. The receptors stem from a man in his sixties with COVID-19, enrolled during active disease.

This clone has more than one count but fewer than ten. The chain couples TRBV19 to TRBJ1-1; D is unresolved. Trimming cost V 4 bases and J 11 bases, with 11 bases left between them. This CDR3 contains 11 residues. Germline CDR1 reads LNHDA; CDR2 reads SQIVND (reference sequence). The chain's CDR3 is CASSTSFGAFF. In DNA, the CDR3 is TGTGCCAGTAGTACATCGTTCGGGGCTTTCTTT.

This chain joins TRBV6-1 and TRBJ1-6; D unresolved. Per germline, CDR1 MNHNS and CDR2 SASEGT. V was trimmed by 3 bases and J by 3 bases, leaving 12 bases between them. The CDR3 spans 16 residues. CDR3 loop: CASSDLSEGYNSPLHF. CDR3 sequence (DNA): TGTGCCAGCAGTGACCTATCGGAGGGCTATAATTCACCCCTCCACTTT.

The chain combines TRBV14 with TRBJ1-6; D not resolved. Per the germline V gene, CDR1 is SGHDN and CDR2 is FVKESK. V shed 0 bases and J shed 10 bases, with 22 bases lying between them. The CDR3 extends over 18 amino acids. The CDR3 is CASSQDRAGLNSRSPLHF. CDR3 nucleotides: TGTGCCAGCAGCCAAGATCGAGCGGGTTTGAATTCGAGATCACCCCTCCACTTT.

V gene TRBV5-1 combines with J gene TRBJ1-2; D ambiguous. The germline CDR1 and CDR2 sequences are SGHRS and YFSETQ. The CDR3 is 13 residues long. Trimming left V 0 bases short and J 5 bases short, with 8 bases between. The CDR3 reads CASSLGEGYGYTF. The CDR3 DNA reads TGCGCCAGCAGCTTGGGGGAGGGATATGGCTACACCTTC.

This clone has a single count. CDR3 sequence (DNA): TGTGCCAGCAACTTCCGGGACAGTCGAGAGGAGACCCAGTACTTC. Translating it yields CASNFRDSREETQYF. This chain joins TRBV5-6 and TRBJ2-5, with 7 bases fitting TRBD1. The CDR3 totals 15 residues. Trimming removed 6 bases from V and 5 bases from J; junction bases left unmatched: 13. Germline V gene data show CDR1 as SGHDT and CDR2 as YYEEEE. Combining the CDR3 with reference TRBV5-6 and TRBJ2-5 gives the whole variable domain DAGVTQSPTHLIKTRGQQVTLRCSPKSGHDTVSWYQQALGQGPQFIFQYYEEEERQRGNFPDRFSGHQFPNYSSELNVNALLLGDSALYLCASNFRDSREETQYFGPGTRLLVL.

The genes are TRBV7-6 and TRBJ2-5; TRBD2 matches 16 bases. V lost 1 base and J lost 7; bases outside the gene matches: 6. The CDR3 consists of 17 residues. The germline CDR1 and CDR2 sequences are SGHVS and FNYEAQ. CDR3 in DNA: TGTGCCAGCAGCTTAGAGACCGGGACTAGCGGGGGGGGGACCCAGTACTTC. Residues: CASSLETGTSGGGTQYF.

In its sample, this clone was seen once. This rearrangement joins TRBV3-1 (or the pseudogene TRBV3-2) to TRBJ2-7; perhaps TRBD1 as D (6 bases). Trimming pared 4 bases from V and 2 bases from J, leaving 21 bases between. The CDR3 extends over 17 amino acids. Per germline, CDR1 LGHDT and CDR2 YNNKEL (reference sequence). As DNA, the CDR3 is TGTGCCAGCAGCCGACAACCAGGGGCTTTGAGAGCCTACGAGCAGTACTTC. The encoded protein is CASSRQPGALRAYEQYF.

The chain is built from TRBV10-1 and TRBJ2-1, with 11 nucleotides matching TRBD2. The CDR3 contains 22 residues. Germline CDR1 and CDR2: WNHNN and SYGVQD (reference sequence). The V segment lost 0 bases and the J segment 3 bases; nucleotides outside the gene matches: 19. CDR3 DNA: TGCGCCAGCAGTGAGTCGCTAGCGGGGGGCCCCCTTGATACGGACTACTACAATGAGCAGTTCTTC. This encodes CASSESLAGGPLDTDYYNEQFF.

V is TRBV12-3 or TRBV12-4 and J is TRBJ2-5; D gene uncertain. V lost 5 bases to trimming and J lost 2 bases, with 9 bases between them. This CDR3 comprises 13 residues. Here the CDR3 reads CASSPQKQETQYF. CDR3 nucleotide sequence: TGTGCCAGCAGTCCACAGAAACAAGAGACCCAGTACTTC.

This chain connects TRBV6-5 to TRBJ2-3; TRBD2 matches at 11 bases. V lost 0 bases, J lost 5 bases, and 4 bases stayed unmatched. This CDR3 region has 16 residues. Germline V gives CDR1 MNHEY, CDR2 SVGAGI. The CDR3 coding sequence is TGTGCCAGCAGTTACTCGGGGCTAGCGGGGGGAGATACGCAGTATTTT. Encoded protein: CASSYSGLAGGDTQYF.

CDR3: CASSRPTRRGSGQHYEQYF. The CDR3 DNA reads as TGTGCCAGCAGCCGACCCACCCGCCGGGGTTCGGGACAGCACTACGAGCAGTACTTC. The V and J genes are TRBV6-2 or TRBV6-3 and TRBJ2-7, with TRBD1 matching 7 bases. Germline-derived CDR1 and CDR2 are MNHEY and SVGEGT. The CDR3 spans 19 residues. V shed 6 bases and J 3 bases; nucleotides not matched to a gene: 23.

The chain has TRBV2 and TRBJ1-1; unclear D gene. Germline loops: CDR1 SNHLY, CDR2 FYNNEI. V was shortened by 3 bases and J by 10 bases, with 9 bases between the two germline ends. This CDR3 has 11 amino acids. The CDR3 DNA reads TGTGCCAGCAGTGACCTAGAAGGAGCTTTCTTT. This sequence encodes CASSDLEGAFF.

This chain joins TRBV27 and TRBJ2-5, with TRBD1 matching 8 bases. Germline CDR1 MNHEY, CDR2 SMNVEV (reference sequence). V dropped 6 bases and J dropped 5; count of bases not matched to a gene: 11. This CDR3 is 15 amino acids long. As DNA, the CDR3 is TGTGCCAGCAGCCTCAAGCCAGGGGGCTGGGAGACCCAGTACTTC. As protein: CASSLKPGGWETQYF.

This chain connects TRBV7-8 to TRBJ1-6; D possibly corresponds to TRBD1 (6 bases). Germline CDR1 reads SGHVS; CDR2 reads FQNEAQ. This CDR3 has 15 amino acids. The V end was cut by 1 base, the J end by 8 bases, with 12 bases between. CDR3 protein: CASSLEGRGYSPLHF. The CDR3, as DNA: TGTGCCAGCAGCTTAGAGGGCAGGGGTTATTCACCCCTCCACTTT.

The DNA of the CDR3 is TGTGCCAGCGGGTTAAGAATACTCGGGATAGTAAAGCCTGAAGCTTTCTTT. This codes for CASGLRILGIVKPEAFF. The chain uses TRBV21-1 and TRBJ1-1. TRBV21-1 has pseudogene status. The CDR3 runs 17 residues.

This rearrangement joins TRBV29-1 to TRBJ1-1; a weak D match, TRBD1 (6 bases). The CDR3 covers 13 residues. Germline-derived CDR1 and CDR2 are SQVTM and ANQGSEA. Trimming stripped 6 bases from V and 4 bases from J, with 15 bases between. The DNA of the CDR3 is TGCAGCGTGGCTAAGGGGGTAAGCACTGAAGCTTTCTTT. Translated, it gives CSVAKGVSTEAFF.

The V call is TRBV10-2, the J call TRBJ1-4; 8 nucleotides match TRBD1. This CDR3 comprises 15 residues. Trimming took 6 bases from V and 8 from J; bases not matched to a gene: 11. From germline, CDR1 is WSHSY and CDR2 SAAADI. The DNA of the CDR3 is TGCGCCAGCAGGGGCCCGGGACAGGTGGGCGAAAAACTGTTTTTT. This encodes CASRGPGQVGEKLFF.

V usage is TRBV3-1 (or the pseudogene TRBV3-2) and J usage is TRBJ2-7; 9 bases line up with TRBD1. Per the germline V gene, CDR1 is LGHDT and CDR2 is YNNKEL (reference sequence). With 4 bases clipped from V and 4 bases from J, the junction kept 8 bases outside the gene matches. This CDR3 is built from 15 residues. Here the CDR3 DNA reads TGTGCCAGCAGCCTTCCGGGACAGGGTCAATACGAGCAGTACTTC. It is translated as CASSLPGQGQYEQYF.

This chain connects TRBV18 to TRBJ1-5; 9 bases align to TRBD1. Germline CDR1 KGHSH, CDR2 LQKENI. The CDR3 loop spans 15 amino acids. J was trimmed by 5 bases and V by 1 base; bases with no gene match: 3. This CDR3 is CASSPLQGADQPQHF. The CDR3 DNA follows: TGTGCCAGCTCACCACTACAGGGGGCTGATCAGCCCCAGCATTTT.

In this sample, this clone turned up once. The rearrangement links TRBV7-3 to TRBJ2-1; 10 bases agree with TRBD1. CDR1 is SGHTA, CDR2 FQGTGA, per germline. V was pared by 5 bases and J by 6 bases, with 4 bases of the junction left unmatched. This CDR3 spans 14 amino acids. DNA for the CDR3: TGTGCCAGCAGCACAGGACAGGGGGGCAATGAGCAGTTCTTC. Protein product: CASSTGQGGNEQFF.

The chain uses TRBV6-1 and TRBJ1-2, with 7 positions matching TRBD1. J was trimmed by 5 bases and V by 0 bases; bases with no gene match: 3. The CDR3 runs 14 residues. The V gene's germline CDR1 is MNHNS and CDR2 SASEGT. CDR3 DNA sequence: TGTGCCAGCAGTGAAGCTGCAGGGGGGTATGGCTACACCTTC. Its protein is CASSEAAGGYGYTF.

This chain uses TRBV7-2 with TRBJ2-1, with a possible D match to TRBD2 (5 bases). The V end was cut by 2 bases, the J end by 0 bases, with 11 bases between. There are 16 residues in the CDR3. Per germline, CDR1 SGHTA and CDR2 FQGNSA. The CDR3 region is CASSLFLGSSYNEQFF. The CDR3 nucleotides are TGTGCCAGCAGCTTATTTTTAGGGAGCTCCTACAATGAGCAGTTCTTC. Based on the CDR3 plus reference TRBV7-2 and TRBJ2-1, the full variable domain is GAGVSQSPSNKVTEKGKDVELRCDPISGHTALYWYRQSLGQGLEFLIYFQGNSAPDKSGLPSDRFSAERTGGSVSTLTIQRTQQEDSAVYLCASSLFLGSSYNEQFFGPGTRLTVL.

The CDR3 nucleotides are TGCAGCGGCCTCCCGGGACAGGGGTTAGTAGAATACTATGGCTACACCTTC. This translates into CSGLPGQGLVEYYGYTF. The chain couples TRBV29-1 to TRBJ1-2; 10 positions agree with TRBD1. Trimming at V came to 7 bases and at J to 3 bases, leaving 17 bases not matched to a gene. The germline V gene has CDR1 SQVTM and CDR2 ANQGSEA. This CDR3 has 17 amino acids.

The V gene is TRBV30, the J gene TRBJ2-3, with 8 bases fitting TRBD1. This CDR3 contains 15 residues. The ends lost 5 bases at V and 2 bases at J; junction bases unmatched: 9. Per the germline V gene, CDR1 is GTSNPN and CDR2 is SVGIG (reference sequence). The CDR3 spells CAWGMGQAHTDTQYF. The DNA for the CDR3 is TGTGCCTGGGGGATGGGACAGGCCCACACAGATACGCAGTATTTT. The full variable domain, with the rest looked up from reference TRBV30 and TRBJ2-3, is SQTIHQWPATLVQPVGSPLSLECTVEGTSNPNLYWYRQAAGRGLQLLFYSVGIGQISSEVPQNLSASRPQDRQFILSSKKLLLSDSGFYLCAWGMGQAHTDTQYFGPGTRLTVL.

This chain uses TRBV4-2 with TRBJ2-7; TRBD1 agrees at 8 bases. Germline CDR1 LGHNA, CDR2 YNFKEQ. The CDR3 has 17 amino acids. Germline trimming cut 0 bases from V and 2 bases from J; bases unmatched to any gene: 9. CDR3 region: CASSQEGTGRLPYEQYF. DNA for the CDR3: TGTGCCAGCAGCCAAGAGGGGACAGGTCGCCTTCCCTACGAGCAGTACTTC.

The chain is built from TRBV12-3 or TRBV12-4 and TRBJ2-5; D not resolved. The V gene lost 5 bases and the J gene lost 1 base, with 5 bases spanning the gap. The CDR3 covers 12 residues. The CDR3 sequence is CASSEAQETQYF. CDR3 coding DNA: TGTGCCAGCAGTGAGGCCCAAGAGACCCAGTACTTC.

In its sample, this clone was seen once. J is TRBJ2-5 and V is TRBV6-5; 9 bases fit TRBD1. Germline trimming cut 6 bases from V and 4 bases from J; bases unmatched to any gene: 6. In germline, CDR1 is MNHEY, CDR2 SVGAGI. The CDR3 has 14 residues. The CDR3 region is CASRQGAGGETQYF. The CDR3, as DNA: TGTGCCAGCAGACAGGGGGCTGGCGGAGAGACCCAGTACTTC.

This sequence joins TRBV19 and TRBJ2-7; 7 positions match TRBD1. The germline V gene encodes CDR1 LNHDA and CDR2 SQIVND (reference sequence). V trimming: 4 bases; J trimming: 0 bases; junction bases outside the gene matches: 3. The CDR3 length is 14 residues. The CDR3 region is CASSTTGVSYEQYF. The CDR3, as DNA: TGTGCCAGTAGTACCACAGGGGTCTCCTACGAGCAGTACTTC.

J is TRBJ2-2 and V is TRBV3-1 (or the pseudogene TRBV3-2); D unresolved. The CDR3 has 14 residues. V was shortened by 3 bases and J by 0 bases, with 5 bases between the two germline ends. Germline V gene sequence: CDR1 LGHDT, CDR2 YNNKEL (reference sequence). CDR3 DNA: TGTGCCAGCAGCCAGGGCTCGAACACCGGGGAGCTGTTTTTT. Amino acid sequence: CASSQGSNTGELFF.

The gene calls are TRBV10-3 and TRBJ2-7; possibly TRBD1 for D (5 bases). The germline V and J ends were trimmed by 8 bases and 7 bases, with 12 bases remaining between them. The germline gives CDR1 ENHRY, CDR2 SYGVKD. There are 11 residues in the CDR3. The CDR3 here is CAIQGVREQYF. The CDR3, as DNA: TGTGCCATCCAAGGGGTGCGTGAGCAGTACTTC.

This clone was counted a few times. The rearrangement joins TRBV7-2 to TRBJ2-7; the D gene is possibly TRBD2 (7 bases). V lost 5 bases and J 4 bases, leaving 21 bases between the germline ends. This CDR3 is 16 amino acids long. CDR1 is SGHTA, CDR2 FQGNSA, per germline. The CDR3 DNA reads TGTGCCAGCAGCCCGCACGCCGGGGGGCTGAGTTACGAGCAGTACTTC. Residues: CASSPHAGGLSYEQYF.

This clone appeared a single time. In DNA, the CDR3 is TGTGCCAGCAGCACACAGTTTAGCACAGATACGCAGTATTTT. Translating gives CASSTQFSTDTQYF. J is TRBJ2-3 and V is TRBV7-3; D is uncertain. The CDR3 is made up of 14 amino acids. Trimming removed 5 bases at V and 0 bases at J, with 9 bases between. CDR1 SGHTA and CDR2 FQGTGA come from the germline V gene. Full variable domain (rest looked up from reference TRBV7-3 and TRBJ2-3): GAGVSQTPSNKVTEKGKYVELRCDPISGHTALYWYRQSLGQGPEFLIYFQGTGAADDSGLPNDRFFAVRPEGSVSTLKIQRTERGDSAVYLCASSTQFSTDTQYFGPGTRLTVL.